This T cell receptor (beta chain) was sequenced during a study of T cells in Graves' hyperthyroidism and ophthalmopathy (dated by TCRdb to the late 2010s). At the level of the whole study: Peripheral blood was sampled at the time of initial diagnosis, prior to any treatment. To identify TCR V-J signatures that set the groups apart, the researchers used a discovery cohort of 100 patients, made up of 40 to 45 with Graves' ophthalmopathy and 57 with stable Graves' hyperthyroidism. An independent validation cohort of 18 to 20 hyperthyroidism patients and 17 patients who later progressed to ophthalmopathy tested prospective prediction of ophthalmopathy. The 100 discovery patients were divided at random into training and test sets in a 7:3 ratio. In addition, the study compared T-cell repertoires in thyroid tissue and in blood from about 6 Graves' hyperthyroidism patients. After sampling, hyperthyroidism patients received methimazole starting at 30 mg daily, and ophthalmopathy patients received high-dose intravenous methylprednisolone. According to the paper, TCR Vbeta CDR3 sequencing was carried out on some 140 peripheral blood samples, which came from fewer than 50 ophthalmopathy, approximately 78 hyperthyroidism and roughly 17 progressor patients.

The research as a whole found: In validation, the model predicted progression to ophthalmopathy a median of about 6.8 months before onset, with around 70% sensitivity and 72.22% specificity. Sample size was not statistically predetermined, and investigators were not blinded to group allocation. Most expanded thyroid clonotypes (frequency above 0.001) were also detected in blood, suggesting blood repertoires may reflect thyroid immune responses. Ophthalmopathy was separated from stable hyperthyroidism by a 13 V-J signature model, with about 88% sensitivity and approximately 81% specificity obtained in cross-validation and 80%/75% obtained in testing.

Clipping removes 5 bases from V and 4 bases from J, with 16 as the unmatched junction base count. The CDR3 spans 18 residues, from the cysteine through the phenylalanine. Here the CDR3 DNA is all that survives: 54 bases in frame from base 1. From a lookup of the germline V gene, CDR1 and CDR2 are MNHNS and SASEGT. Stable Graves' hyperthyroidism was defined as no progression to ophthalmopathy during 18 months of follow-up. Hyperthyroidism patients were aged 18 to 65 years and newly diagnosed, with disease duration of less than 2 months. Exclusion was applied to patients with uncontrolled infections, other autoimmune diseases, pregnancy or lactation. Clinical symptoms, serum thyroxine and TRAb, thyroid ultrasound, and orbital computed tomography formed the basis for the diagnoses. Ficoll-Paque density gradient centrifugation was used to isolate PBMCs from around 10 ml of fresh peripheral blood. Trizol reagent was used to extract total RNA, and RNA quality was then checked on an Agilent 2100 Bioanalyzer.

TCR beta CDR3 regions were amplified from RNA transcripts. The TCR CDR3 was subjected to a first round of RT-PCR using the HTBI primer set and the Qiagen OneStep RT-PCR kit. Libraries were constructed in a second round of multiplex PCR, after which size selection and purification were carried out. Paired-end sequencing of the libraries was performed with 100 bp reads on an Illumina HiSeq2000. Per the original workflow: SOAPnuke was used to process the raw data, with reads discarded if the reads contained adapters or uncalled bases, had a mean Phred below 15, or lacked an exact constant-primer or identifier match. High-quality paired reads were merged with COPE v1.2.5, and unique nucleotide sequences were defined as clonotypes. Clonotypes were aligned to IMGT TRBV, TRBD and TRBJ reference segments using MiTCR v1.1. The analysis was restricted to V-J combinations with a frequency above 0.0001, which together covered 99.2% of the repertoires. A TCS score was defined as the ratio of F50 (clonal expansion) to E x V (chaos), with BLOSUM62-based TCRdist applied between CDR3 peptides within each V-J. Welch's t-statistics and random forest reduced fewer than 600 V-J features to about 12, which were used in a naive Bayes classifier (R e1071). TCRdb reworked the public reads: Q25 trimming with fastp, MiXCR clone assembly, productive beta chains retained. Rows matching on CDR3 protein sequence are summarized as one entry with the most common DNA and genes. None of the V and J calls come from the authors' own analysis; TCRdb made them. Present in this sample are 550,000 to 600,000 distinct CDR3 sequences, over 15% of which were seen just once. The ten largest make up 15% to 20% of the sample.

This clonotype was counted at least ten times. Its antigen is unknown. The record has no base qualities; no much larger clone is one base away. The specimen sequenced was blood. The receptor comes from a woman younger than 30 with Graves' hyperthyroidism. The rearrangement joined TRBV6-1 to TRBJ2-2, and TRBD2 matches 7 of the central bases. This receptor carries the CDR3 CASSYSLLAAGPTGELFF. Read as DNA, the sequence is TGTGCCAGCAGTTATTCCCTCCTAGCGGCGGGGCCCACCGGGGAGCTGTTTTTT.